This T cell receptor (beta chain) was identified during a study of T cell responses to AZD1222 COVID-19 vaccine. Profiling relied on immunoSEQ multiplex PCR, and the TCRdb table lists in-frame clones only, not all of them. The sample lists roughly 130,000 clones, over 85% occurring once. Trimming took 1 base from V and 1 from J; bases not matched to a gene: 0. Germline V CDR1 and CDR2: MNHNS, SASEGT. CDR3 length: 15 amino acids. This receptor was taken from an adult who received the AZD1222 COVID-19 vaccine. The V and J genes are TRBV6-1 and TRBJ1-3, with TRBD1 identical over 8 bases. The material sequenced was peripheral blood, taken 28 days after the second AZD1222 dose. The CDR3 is CASSEGTGSGNTIYF. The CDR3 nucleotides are TGTGCCAGCAGTGAAGGGACAGGGTCTGGAAACACCATATATTTT.